These 18 T cell receptor beta chains came from one sample sequenced in a study of blood T cell repertoires in COVID-19. Sequencing used immunoSEQ multiplex PCR; TCRdb keeps in-frame clones, though not all of them. This sample carries roughly 150,000 clones, approximately 79% of them seen once, and the ten largest clones take 8.6%. Sequenced input: peripheral blood. The receptors come from a man aged 45-65 years with active or convalescent COVID-19.

The rearrangement joins TRBV30 to TRBJ2-3, with TRBD2 matching over 9 bases. V was pared by 8 bases and J by 8 bases, with 17 bases of the junction left unmatched. CDR1 is GTSNPN and CDR2 is SVGIG in the germline V gene (reference sequence). This CDR3 comprises 15 residues. Here the CDR3 reads CARSTGTSPLGTQYF. CDR3 DNA: TGTGCCCGATCCACCGGGACTAGCCCTCTGGGTACGCAGTATTTT.

V gene TRBV9 combines with J gene TRBJ2-3; D is possibly TRBD1 (6 bases). The CDR3 totals 15 residues. The germline CDR1 and CDR2 sequences are SGDLS and YYNGEE. V was cut by 4 bases and J by 2 bases, with 14 bases left in between. CDR3 sequence: CASSYRDTNTDTQYF. For the CDR3, the DNA is TGTGCCAGCAGCTACCGGGACACAAACACAGATACGCAGTATTTT.

The chain recombines TRBV2 with TRBJ2-7; TRBD1 aligns across 7 bases. CDR1 is SNHLY and CDR2 is FYNNEI in the germline V gene. The V segment lost 7 bases and the J segment 5 bases; nucleotides outside the gene matches: 11. This CDR3 spans 14 amino acids. The CDR3 DNA follows: TGTGCCAGCAAAGGAGACAGGGTGGGTGACGAGCAGTACTTC. Translation gives CASKGDRVGDEQYF.

This chain connects TRBV6-6 to TRBJ1-6; TRBD1 matches at 9 bases. The ends lost 5 bases at V and 0 bases at J; junction bases unmatched: 8. Germline assignment: CDR1 MNHNY and CDR2 SVGAGI (reference sequence). CDR3 length: 18 amino acids. The CDR3 DNA is TGTGCCAGCAGTCGTAAAAGACAGGGGGGCTCCTATAATTCACCCCTCCACTTT. Its translation: CASSRKRQGGSYNSPLHF.

This clone was seen a handful of times. This chain links TRBV6-2 or TRBV6-3 with TRBJ2-4; 7 bases agree with TRBD1. The germline gives CDR1 MNHEY, CDR2 SVGEGT. The CDR3 sequence is 12 residues long. With V trimmed by 5 bases and J by 9 bases, 4 bases remained unmatched. The CDR3 DNA sequence: TGTGCCAGCAGTCCGCGACAGGGCATTCAGTACTTC. Protein product: CASSPRQGIQYF.

V and J are TRBV10-2 and TRBJ2-7; 10 nucleotides match TRBD2. The CDR3 consists of 16 residues. The germline V gene has CDR1 WSHSY and CDR2 SAAADI. Trimming took 2 bases from V and 4 from J; bases not matched to a gene: 8. CDR3 amino acids: CASSEMGLAGDYEQYF. The CDR3 bases are TGCGCCAGCAGTGAGATGGGTCTAGCGGGAGATTACGAGCAGTACTTC.

This rearrangement joins TRBV7-9 to TRBJ1-2; D possibly corresponds to TRBD1 (5 bases). From germline, CDR1 is SEHNR and CDR2 FQNEAQ (reference sequence). The CDR3 consists of 13 residues. V lost 2 bases, J lost 7 bases, and 11 bases lay in between. The CDR3 loop reads CASSLKGLGGYTF. Written as DNA, the CDR3 is TGTGCCAGCAGCTTAAAGGGGCTCGGTGGCTACACCTTC. The entire variable domain, with the rest obtained from reference TRBV7-9 and TRBJ1-2, is as follows: DTGVSQNPRHKITKRGQNVTFRCDPISEHNRLYWYRQTLGQGPEFLTYFQNEAQLEKSRLLSDRFSAERPKGSFSTLEIQRTEQGDSAMYLCASSLKGLGGYTFGSGTRLTVV.

This clone is a singleton in its sample. This sequence joins TRBV27 and TRBJ1-2, with D possibly matching TRBD1 (5 bases). The ends were cut back, 2 bases at V and 4 bases at J, with 11 bases in the middle. Looked up from germline, CDR1 is MNHEY and CDR2 is SMNVEV (reference sequence). The CDR3 contains 14 residues. DNA for the CDR3: TGTGCCAGCAGTTTAGCCAGGGATCTCTATGGCTACACCTTC. Protein sequence: CASSLARDLYGYTF.

V and J are TRBV18 and TRBJ1-1; 11 positions agree with TRBD1. The germline V gene encodes CDR1 KGHSH and CDR2 LQKENI. This CDR3 comprises 15 residues. After removal of 6 bases from V and 4 bases from J, the junction contained 7 bases not matched to a gene. The CDR3, as DNA: TGTGCCAGCTCCCCAGGGACAGGGGGTTTCACTGAAGCTTTCTTT. Its protein is CASSPGTGGFTEAFF. Full variable domain (outside the CDR3, taken from reference TRBV18 and TRBJ1-1): NAGVMQNPRHLVRRRGQEARLRCSPMKGHSHVYWYRQLPEEGLKFMVYLQKENIIDESGMPKERFSAEFPKEGPSILRIQQVVRGDSAAYFCASSPGTGGFTEAFFGQGTRLTVV.

The chain carries TRBV5-1 and TRBJ1-5, with D possibly TRBD1 on 6 matching bases. The CDR3 has 14 amino acids. The V end was cut by 4 bases, the J end by 4 bases, with 12 bases between. The germline V gene has CDR1 SGHRS and CDR2 YFSETQ. The CDR3 DNA reads as TGCGCCAGCAGCGTGGGGACATTTAATCAGCCCCAGCATTTT. This codes for CASSVGTFNQPQHF.

This rearrangement joins TRBV7-2 to TRBJ1-2; TRBD1 aligns across 9 bases. J was trimmed by 4 bases and V by 5 bases; bases with no gene match: 11. The germline V gene has CDR1 SGHTA and CDR2 FQGNSA. CDR3 length: 16 residues. The CDR3 region is CASSPQPGQGGYGYTF. The CDR3 nucleotides are TGTGCCAGCAGCCCACAACCGGGACAGGGCGGCTATGGCTACACCTTC.

The chain joins TRBV7-3 to TRBJ2-1; 7 positions agree with TRBD2. This CDR3 region has 14 residues. Trimming took 5 bases from V and 4 from J; bases not matched to a gene: 5. Germline CDR1 SGHTA, CDR2 FQGTGA. The chain's CDR3 is CASSLSGTYNEQFF. CDR3 nucleotide sequence: TGTGCCAGCAGCCTAAGCGGGACGTACAATGAGCAGTTCTTC.

The chain links TRBV15 to TRBJ2-7; D possibly corresponds to TRBD1 (6 bases). In germline, CDR1 is LNHNV, CDR2 YYDKDF (reference sequence). The CDR3 totals 13 residues. With 0 bases removed from V and 10 bases from J, the gap between germline ends came to 13 bases. The CDR3 region is CATSRERLQGQYF. DNA of the CDR3: TGTGCCACCAGCAGAGAACGATTACAGGGACAGTACTTC.

This clone has only a few counts. CDR3 region: CASSLMGGSDYGYTF. CDR3 DNA: TGTGCCAGCAGCTTAATGGGGGGGAGCGACTATGGCTACACCTTC. The chain combines TRBV7-3 with TRBJ1-2, with a weak D call TRBD1 (5 bases). Germline V gene sequence: CDR1 SGHTA, CDR2 FQGTGA. Trimming pared 1 base from V and 3 bases from J, leaving 12 bases between. The CDR3 extends over 15 amino acids.

In this sample, this clone turned up once. The CDR3 DNA reads as TGTGCCAGCAGCTCGACAGGGCTGAACACTGAAGCTTTCTTT. Translated: CASSSTGLNTEAFF. The rearrangement joins TRBV3-1 (or the pseudogene TRBV3-2) to TRBJ1-1; 7 nucleotides agree with TRBD1. J gave up 0 bases and V 5 bases, and 3 bases lay outside the gene matches. The CDR3 length is 14 residues. Germline lookup yields CDR1 LGHDT and CDR2 YNNKEL (reference sequence).

V usage is TRBV5-1 and J usage is TRBJ2-3; a possible D gene is TRBD2 (5 bases). The germline gives CDR1 SGHRS, CDR2 YFSETQ. Trimming removed 0 bases from V and 0 bases from J, with 8 bases in between. The CDR3 loop spans 15 amino acids. The DNA for the CDR3 is TGCGCCAGCAGCTTGGATGGCGGGAGCACAGATACGCAGTATTTT. It encodes CASSLDGGSTDTQYF.

The V gene is TRBV29-1, the J gene TRBJ2-7; TRBD2 agrees at 11 bases. CDR1 SQVTM and CDR2 ANQGSEA come from the germline V gene. The CDR3 totals 16 residues. Trimming at V came to 6 bases and at J to 4 bases, leaving 14 bases not matched to a gene. CDR3 region: CSVSILSGRARYEQYF. The CDR3 coding sequence is TGCAGCGTCTCGATACTTAGCGGGAGGGCCCGGTACGAGCAGTACTTC.

The chain couples TRBV30 to TRBJ1-2, with D unclear. This CDR3 spans 13 amino acids. Germline lookup yields CDR1 GTSNPN and CDR2 SVGIG (reference sequence). V was shortened by 2 bases and J by 4 bases, with 11 bases between the two germline ends. Here the CDR3 DNA reads TGTGCCTGGAGTATTAAAGCCCTCTATGGCTACACCTTC. Protein product: CAWSIKALYGYTF.